The 27 T cell receptor beta chains listed next were all sequenced from one sample in a study. TCRdb reprocessed the 5' RACE reads with MiXCR, giving one entry per CDR3 protein. This table holds 34,000 or so distinct CDR3 sequences, roughly 27% found once. The sorted Tregs were CD4+CD25+CD127-/low cells. The sequencing sample was made of tumor-infiltrating Tregs sorted from the breast tumor. The receptors shown here come from a female donor with breast cancer.

The sample holds many counts of this clonotype. This sequence joins TRBV5-4 and TRBJ2-1; the match to TRBD2 covers 10 bases. Germline values: CDR1 SGHNT, CDR2 YYREEE (reference sequence). The V gene end was trimmed by 1 base and the J gene end by 1 base; junction bases not matched to a gene: 5. The CDR3 length is 17 residues. CDR3 nucleotides: TGTGCCAGCAGCTTGTTAGCTAGCGGGGGTTCCTACAATGAGCAGTTCTTC. Protein: CASSLLASGGSYNEQFF.

The sample holds many counts of this clonotype. The V call is TRBV7-6, the J call TRBJ2-1; maybe TRBD2 (6 bases). The CDR3 covers 15 residues. The germline V and J ends were trimmed by 3 bases and 5 bases, with 14 bases remaining between them. CDR1 is SGHVS, CDR2 FNYEAQ, per germline. CDR3 nucleotide sequence: TGTGCCAGCAGCTTTGAACTCGGGGGAGACAATGAGCAGTTCTTC. It codes for CASSFELGGDNEQFF.

J is TRBJ2-1 and V is TRBV5-1, with TRBD1 as a possible D gene (5 bases). The CDR3 contains 15 residues. Germline loops: CDR1 SGHRS, CDR2 YFSETQ. Trimming cost V 4 bases and J 5 bases, with 16 bases left between them. The CDR3 protein is CASSLRGSSDNEQFF. The CDR3 coding sequence is TGCGCCAGCAGCCTTAGGGGCTCCTCGGACAATGAGCAGTTCTTC.

This clonotype was detected many times. The chain carries TRBV19 and TRBJ1-5; 12 bases align to TRBD1. The CDR3 is 16 residues long. Per germline, CDR1 LNHDA and CDR2 SQIVND (reference sequence). J lost 3 bases, V lost 3 bases, and 3 bases had no gene match. The CDR3: CASSIGTGGANQPQHF. In DNA, the CDR3 is TGTGCCAGTAGTATTGGGACAGGGGGCGCCAATCAGCCCCAGCATTTT.

As to this clonotype: This clone may be a read error of a much larger clone one base away. The chain joins TRBV5-1 to TRBJ2-7; D call uncertain. Germline CDR1 reads SGHRS; CDR2 reads YFSETQ. Trimming took 0 bases from V and 3 from J, leaving 13 bases between them. The CDR3 is made up of 15 amino acids. The CDR3, as DNA: TGCGCCAGCAGCTTGGTAGGATTTGTAGACTACGAGCAGTACTTC. This translates into CASSLVGFVDYEQYF.

As regards this clonotype: This may arise from a read error, as a much more abundant clone is one base away. V usage is TRBV18 and J usage is TRBJ2-1; D is unresolved. Germline V gene data show CDR1 as KGHSH and CDR2 as LQKENI. CDR3 length: 12 residues. The V and J ends lost 4 bases and 5 bases respectively, with 6 bases between them. CDR3 nucleotide sequence: TGTGCCAGCTCACTTGCGGACAATGAGCAGTTCTTC. This sequence encodes CASSLADNEQFF.

CDR3 bases: TGTGCCAGCAGTCCCACGAACCCCTACGAGCAGTACTTC. Its protein product is CASSPTNPYEQYF. The V call is TRBV3-1, the J call TRBJ2-7; no reliable D call. This CDR3 region has 13 residues. V lost 6 bases and J 2 bases, leaving 11 bases between the germline ends. Germline V gene data show CDR1 as LGHDT and CDR2 as YNNKEL (reference sequence).

This clonotype is medium-sized. The V gene is TRBV10-3, the J gene TRBJ2-4; TRBD2 might be the D (6 bases). V was shortened by 3 bases and J by 1 base, with 10 bases between the two germline ends. The germline CDR1 and CDR2 sequences are ENHRY and SYGVKD. The CDR3 consists of 15 residues. CDR3 protein: CAISDGGLAKNIQYF. The DNA for the CDR3 is TGTGCCATCAGTGACGGGGGTCTGGCCAAAAACATTCAGTACTTC.

Only a few counts were recorded for this clonotype. V and J are TRBV9 and TRBJ1-5; 7 nucleotides match TRBD1. This CDR3 is 14 amino acids long. V trimming: 2 bases; J trimming: 9 bases; junction bases outside the gene matches: 8. The germline V gene has CDR1 SGDLS and CDR2 YYNGEE. CDR3 DNA: TGTGCCAGCAGCGTTGGGACAGATGACCGGCCCCAGCATTTT. Protein: CASSVGTDDRPQHF.

This clonotype was counted at least ten times. J is TRBJ2-1 and V is TRBV6-1, with 11 bases matching TRBD2. The germline V gene encodes CDR1 MNHNS and CDR2 SASEGT. This CDR3 is 16 amino acids long. Unmatched junction bases numbered 5, after V lost 6 bases and J lost 1 base. The CDR3 protein is CASRRLAGTSYNEQFF. CDR3 nucleotides: TGTGCCAGCAGGAGACTAGCGGGAACTTCCTACAATGAGCAGTTCTTC.

At least ten counts were recorded for this clonotype. The rearrangement joins TRBV2 to TRBJ2-7; 8 nucleotides agree with TRBD1. V lost 6 bases, J lost 5 bases, and 6 bases stayed unmatched. The germline gives CDR1 SNHLY, CDR2 FYNNEI. The CDR3 runs 13 residues. The DNA of the CDR3 is TGTGCCAGCAGCGGACAGGGTATCAACGAGCAGTACTTC. It codes for CASSGQGINEQYF.

In this sample, this clonotype turned up many times. This chain uses TRBV4-1 with TRBJ1-2; 10 bases fit TRBD1. V dropped 4 bases and J dropped 5; count of bases not matched to a gene: 4. The CDR3 has 14 residues. CDR1 is MGHRA, CDR2 YSYEKL, per germline. CDR3 coding DNA: TGCGCCAGCAGCCGACAGGGGGCATCTTATGGCTACACCTTC. Its protein is CASSRQGASYGYTF.

This clonotype has at least ten counts. V gene TRBV6-6 combines with J gene TRBJ1-1; tentative D call: TRBD1 (6 bases). Germline values: CDR1 MNHNY, CDR2 SVGAGI (reference sequence). This CDR3 region has 13 residues. Trimming took 2 bases from V and 11 from J, leaving 15 bases between them. The CDR3 is CASSYDRHLGAFF. For the CDR3, the DNA is TGTGCCAGCAGTTACGACAGGCACCTGGGGGCTTTCTTT.

This chain's CDR3 is CASRLGLAGNNEQFF. DNA of the CDR3: TGTGCCAGCAGACTGGGACTAGCGGGAAACAATGAGCAGTTCTTC. The V gene is TRBV6-5, the J gene TRBJ2-1, with 13 bases lining up with TRBD2. V lost 6 bases to trimming and J lost 5 bases; unmatched junction nucleotides: 4. The germline V gene encodes CDR1 MNHEY and CDR2 SVGAGI. The CDR3 length is 15 residues.

This clonotype was counted at least ten times. This chain joins TRBV4-1 and TRBJ1-1, with no clear D. Germline CDR1 MGHRA, CDR2 YSYEKL. The V and J ends lost 3 bases and 5 bases respectively, with 4 bases between them. CDR3 length equals 11 residues. Here the CDR3 reads CASSHFTEAFF. DNA for the CDR3: TGCGCCAGCAGCCACTTTACTGAAGCTTTCTTT.

Notes on this clonotype: A much larger clonotype is one base distant, so this may be a read error. CDR3 sequence reads: CASSYGGGELFF. The DNA of the CDR3 is TGTGCCAGCAGTTATGGAGGCGGGGAGCTGTTTTTT. The chain has TRBV6-5 and TRBJ2-2; D possibly corresponds to TRBD2 (5 bases). The CDR3 length is 12 residues. V dropped 3 bases and J dropped 7 bases, with 6 bases sitting between them. Germline-derived CDR1 and CDR2 are MNHEY and SVGAGI.

Turning to this clonotype: A read error may explain this, as a much larger clone is one base away. The chain employs TRBV7-6 and TRBJ2-3; 7 positions match TRBD1. Trimming at V came to 5 bases and at J to 2 bases, leaving 7 bases not matched to a gene. The length of the CDR3 is 15 residues. Germline CDR1 and CDR2: SGHVS and FNYEAQ. This CDR3 reads CASSHRDSTTDTQYF. The CDR3 coding sequence is TGTGCCAGCAGCCACCGGGACAGCACCACAGATACGCAGTATTTT.

The sample holds many counts of this clonotype. This chain links TRBV29-1 with TRBJ2-3; D is perhaps TRBD1 or TRBD2 (7 bases each). Per the germline V gene, CDR1 is SQVTM and CDR2 is ANQGSEA. The CDR3 is made up of 13 amino acids. V was cut by 7 bases and J by 4 bases, with 15 bases left in between. The CDR3 bases are TGCAGCGCACAGACAGGGAGGGCAGATACGCAGTATTTT. The encoded protein is CSAQTGRADTQYF.

By its share, this clonotype is medium-sized. The V and J genes are TRBV6-5 and TRBJ2-7; TRBD2 is a possible D gene (6 bases). From germline, CDR1 is MNHEY and CDR2 SVGAGI. The CDR3 length is 14 residues. V was clipped by 4 bases and J by 4 bases, with 14 bases between them. The CDR3 sequence: CASSSSGLMYEQYF. The CDR3 DNA is TGTGCCAGCAGTTCATCGGGACTTATGTACGAGCAGTACTTC.

The V gene is TRBV10-2, the J gene TRBJ2-1, with 7 bases lining up with TRBD1. The CDR3 spans 18 residues. Germline trimming cut 0 bases from V and 5 bases from J; bases unmatched to any gene: 13. Germline V gives CDR1 WSHSY, CDR2 SAAADI. The CDR3 sequence: CASSESIFKLGGHNEQFF. CDR3 DNA sequence: TGCGCCAGCAGTGAGTCGATTTTTAAACTAGGGGGCCACAATGAGCAGTTCTTC.

This clonotype was observed a single time. V and J are TRBV4-1 and TRBJ2-2; D is unclear. Germline V gene data show CDR1 as MGHRA and CDR2 as YSYEKL. The germline V and J ends were trimmed by 5 bases and 2 bases, with 12 bases remaining between them. This CDR3 spans 15 amino acids. CDR3 sequence reads: CASSFPWRNTGELFF. In nucleotides, the CDR3 is TGCGCCAGCAGCTTCCCGTGGCGCAACACCGGGGAGCTGTTTTTT.

The V gene is TRBV3-1, the J gene TRBJ2-1; no clear D. This CDR3 has 12 residues. Germline loops: CDR1 LGHDT, CDR2 YNNKEL (reference sequence). V lost 1 base, J lost 5 bases, and 3 bases lay in between. CDR3 loop: CASSQVDNEQFF. CDR3 sequence (DNA): TGTGCCAGCAGCCAAGTAGACAATGAGCAGTTCTTC.

This clonotype was seen ten or more times. The chain recombines TRBV7-9 with TRBJ2-1; D might be TRBD2 (5 bases). This CDR3 is built from 13 residues. V was clipped by 2 bases and J by 4 bases, with 6 bases between them. Germline values: CDR1 SEHNR, CDR2 FQNEAQ (reference sequence). CDR3 region: CASSLWTYNEQFF. The CDR3 coding sequence is TGTGCCAGCAGCTTATGGACTTACAATGAGCAGTTCTTC.

This clonotype has ten or more counts. Here the CDR3 reads CSASPLGDSGRNEQFF. CDR3 sequence (DNA): TGCAGTGCTAGTCCTTTAGGGGACTCCGGTCGAAATGAGCAGTTCTTC. This chain connects TRBV20-1 to TRBJ2-1; maybe TRBD2 (6 bases). Trimming removed 3 bases from V and 7 bases from J, with 22 bases in between. CDR1 and CDR2 (germline): DFQATT, SNEGSKA (reference sequence). This CDR3 comprises 16 residues.

This clonotype was picked up many times. This chain links TRBV29-1 with TRBJ1-1; D may be TRBD1 (5 bases). The V gene's germline CDR1 is SQVTM and CDR2 ANQGSEA. Trimming removed 4 bases at V and 5 bases at J, with 14 bases between. The CDR3 length is 13 residues. CDR3 region: CSVVSGPRTEAFF. In DNA form, the CDR3 reads TGCAGCGTTGTGTCAGGGCCGAGGACTGAAGCTTTCTTT.

This clonotype showed up just a few times. The V gene is TRBV20-1, the J gene TRBJ2-3, with TRBD1 matching over 7 bases. Germline V gene data show CDR1 as DFQATT and CDR2 as SNEGSKA (reference sequence). With V trimmed by 6 bases and J by 4 bases, 13 bases remained unmatched. This CDR3 has 15 residues. The CDR3 protein is CSALIPNRGSDTQYF. The CDR3 nucleotides are TGCAGTGCCCTTATTCCAAACAGGGGATCAGATACGCAGTATTTT.

The chain joins TRBV12-3 or TRBV12-4 to TRBJ2-2; the D is unclear. Trimming took off 6 bases at V and 0 bases at J, with 11 bases between the two ends. This CDR3 comprises 15 residues. CDR3 loop: CASSRGDSNTGELFF. CDR3 DNA sequence: TGTGCCAGCAGCCGTGGTGATTCGAACACCGGGGAGCTGTTTTTT.